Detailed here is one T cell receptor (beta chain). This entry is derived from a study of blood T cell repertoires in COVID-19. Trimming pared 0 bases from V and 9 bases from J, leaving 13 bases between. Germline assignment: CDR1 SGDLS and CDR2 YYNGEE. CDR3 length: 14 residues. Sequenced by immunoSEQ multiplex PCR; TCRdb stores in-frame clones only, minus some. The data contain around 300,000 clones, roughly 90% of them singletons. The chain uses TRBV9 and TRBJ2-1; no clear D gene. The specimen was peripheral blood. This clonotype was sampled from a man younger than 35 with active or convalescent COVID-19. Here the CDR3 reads CASSVELYAVEQFF. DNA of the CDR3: TGTGCCAGCAGCGTAGAATTGTATGCGGTTGAGCAGTTCTTC.